This T cell receptor (beta chain) was recorded in a study of CD8 T cells in Susac syndrome (dated by TCRdb to the late 2010s). For context, the study as a whole: Repertoire sequencing was used to test whether CD8+ T cell activation and differentiation in Susac syndrome was antigen driven. The study compared CD8+ T cell repertoire clonality among 12 healthy donors, roughly 14 Susac syndrome patients and about 16 multiple sclerosis patients.

A note on this clonotype: The antigen this receptor binds is unknown. No base-level quality is on record; no much larger clone is a single base apart.

General findings and caveats noted by the study authors: The number of individuals in the TCR sequencing and HLA analysis was recognized as being relatively small.

Peripheral blood CD8+ and CD4+ T cells from healthy donors, Susac syndrome patients and multiple sclerosis patients were profiled using high-throughput TCR beta sequencing. The multiple sclerosis controls were treatment-naive patients whose relapsing-remitting disease, either stable or active, fulfilled the revised McDonald criteria. Bulk CD8+ and CD4+ T cells were purified by magnetic negative isolation, while CD8+ TEMRA cells were enriched using FACS. Blood was collected in EDTA tubes and processed within 24 hours, with PBMCs isolated through density gradient centrifugation. PBMCs intended for TCR sequencing were cryopreserved in liquid nitrogen and thawed later in a water bath at 37 degrees C. The sorted or isolated CD4+, CD8+ and CD8+ TEMRA cells reached a purity of at least 90%. RNA was extracted using the RNeasy kit, and roughly 0.45 to 1 microgram was reverse transcribed with random hexamers. The immunoSEQ multiplex PCR assay, which covers 54 Vbeta and 13 Jbeta segments, was used to amplify TCR beta CDR3 regions. To correct PCR amplification bias, a synthetic template baseline was used for both primer optimization and computational correction. The authors' analysis ran thus. Reads were annotated to V, D and J genes per IMGT and analyzed with immunoSEQ Analyzer, keeping only productive sequences. To calculate clonality, Shannon entropy was normalized by log2 of the number of productive unique sequences and then subtracted from one. For each patient and control, public and private clones were evaluated among the 100 most prevalent clones. Susac-specific clones were defined as absent from healthy and MS cohorts, 1052 published viral clones and other ImmuneACCESS disease sequences. TCRdb reprocessing: public reads trimmed at Q25 with fastp, clones called with MiXCR, in-frame beta chains kept. All rows with the same CDR3 protein become a single entry with the most common DNA and genes. The V and J calls reflect TCRdb's pipeline rather than the authors' work. In all, the sample holds tens of thousands of distinct CDR3 sequences, and 85% to 95% of those were seen once. 0.35% to 0.5% of the sample goes to the ten largest clones.

Between the V and J ends, shortened by 6 bases and 3 bases respectively, the junction contains 18 bases. The CDR3 goes from the cysteine to the phenylalanine over 15 residues. Only the CDR3 portion is preserved as DNA: 45 bases, with reading frame beginning at the first base. Based on the germline V gene (reference sequence), the CDR1 and CDR2 sequences are MNHNY and SVGAGI. This receptor was identified in a human donor with multiple sclerosis. The V and J genes are TRBV6-6 and TRBJ2-7; the D gene is not confidently resolved. The sample comprised CD8+ T cells from PBMCs. The CDR3 here reads CASSPNIALYYEQYF. The DNA sequence is as follows: TGTGCCAGCAGCCCCAACATAGCCCTCTACTACGAGCAGTACTTC.